This TCR beta chain was recovered during a study of T cells expressing NK-cell markers. Whole-study context: Sorted CD3+CD56+NKG2C+, CD3+CD56+NKG2C- and CD3+CD56-NKG2C+ T-cell subsets were beta-chain profiled.

To note about this clonotype: What it recognizes is unknown.

Germline lookup yields CDR1 SEHNR and CDR2 FQNEAQ (reference sequence). The CDR3 is made up of 15 amino acids. TCRdb reprocessed the 5' RACE reads and keeps a single row for each CDR3 protein, giving no DNA. This sample's table has almost 450,000 distinct CDR3 sequences. General observations from the study: CD8+ T cells in 5 or 6 donors included dominant NKG2C+ clonotypes at 1.0-7.0%.

The chain is built from TRBV7-9 and TRBJ2-2; TCRdb reports TRBD1, a call that lacks DNA to check it against. Material: blood T cells: a sorted CD56 or NKG2C T cell subset, CD4+ or CD8+ T cells, or bulk PBMC T cells (not recorded which). The TCR was taken from a woman between 18 and 70 years old in good health. The CDR3 loop reads CASSLTGGPTGELFF.